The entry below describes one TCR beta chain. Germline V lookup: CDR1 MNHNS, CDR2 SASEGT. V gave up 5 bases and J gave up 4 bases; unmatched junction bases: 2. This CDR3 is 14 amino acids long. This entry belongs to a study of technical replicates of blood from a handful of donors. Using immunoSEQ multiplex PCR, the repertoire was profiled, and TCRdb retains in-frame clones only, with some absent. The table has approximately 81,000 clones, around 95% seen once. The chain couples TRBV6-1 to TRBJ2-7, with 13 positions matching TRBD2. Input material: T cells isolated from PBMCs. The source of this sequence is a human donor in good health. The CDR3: CASSRTSGSYEQYF. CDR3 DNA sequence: TGTGCCAGCAGTAGGACTAGCGGGAGTTACGAGCAGTACTTC.